This T cell receptor beta chain was recovered during a study of blood T cell repertoires in COVID-19. With 6 bases removed from V and 12 bases from J, the gap between germline ends came to 15 bases. CDR1 and CDR2 (germline): SQVTM, ANQGSEA. The CDR3 length is 12 residues. Produced via immunoSEQ multiplex PCR; TCRdb's table is partial and in-frame only. The table shows about 59,000 clones, with 80% to 95% occurring only once. The sequenced material came from peripheral blood. This sequence was found in a man older than 75 with acute or convalescent COVID-19. The chain couples TRBV29-1 to TRBJ1-6, with D perhaps TRBD1 (5 bases). The CDR3 DNA reads TGCAGCGTCGCGGGACCCTCCGGACCCCTCCACTTT. Translated, it gives CSVAGPSGPLHF.